The subject of this entry is one TCR beta chain. This sample was included in a study of T cells in Graves' hyperthyroidism and ophthalmopathy. Study in general: At initial diagnosis, before any treatment had begun, peripheral blood was obtained.

From RNA transcripts, TCR beta CDR3 regions were amplified. TCR CDR3 underwent first-round RT-PCR with the HTBI primer set. Via MiXCR, TCRdb re-called the multiplex PCR reads, giving one row per CDR3 protein. The table includes under 450,000 distinct CDR3 sequences, roughly 14% detected once. Germline V gene lookup returns CDR1 DFQATT and CDR2 SNEGSKA (reference sequence). The CDR3 spans 11 residues. Trimming cost V 7 bases and J 10 bases; bases outside gene matches: 8. The sample comprised blood. The chain carries TRBV20-1 and TRBJ1-2; 8 bases line up with TRBD1. This receptor was obtained from a man aged 25-45 years with Graves' hyperthyroidism that later progressed to Graves' ophthalmopathy. The CDR3 bases are TGCAGTGGGGAGGACAGGGAGGACTACACCTTC. It is translated as CSGEDREDYTF.